One and the same sample provided the 29 T cell receptor beta chains below, sequenced in a study of beta chain features in type 1 diabetes. Every isolated RNA sample was fully reverse transcribed, so sequencing captured expressed TCRB transcripts. This table comes from immunoSEQ multiplex PCR, and its TCRdb copy is limited to in-frame clones, with some not included. The table lists 500,000 to 800,000 clones, 9.5% to 15% of them singletons. Study-wide results and caveats: In every one of the four CD4+ subsets, TCRB CDR3s were moderately but significantly shorter in Type 1 diabetes patients.

For these TCRs, the target antigens are not known. Sequencing was done on a sample of naive CD4+ T cells from blood. The receptors were gathered from a man under 40 with type 1 diabetes.

Only a few counts were recorded for this clone. CDR3 sequence reads: CASSLATSGGATDTQYF. The CDR3 coding sequence is TGCGCCAGCAGCTTGGCGACTAGCGGGGGGGCCACAGATACGCAGTATTTT. This chain links TRBV5-1 with TRBJ2-3; 14 bases match TRBD2. V dropped 0 bases and J dropped 2; count of bases not matched to a gene: 2. The CDR3 totals 17 residues. The germline CDR1 and CDR2 sequences are SGHRS and YFSETQ. The entire variable domain, with the rest obtained from reference TRBV5-1 and TRBJ2-3, is as follows: KAGVTQTPRYLIKTRGQQVTLSCSPISGHRSVSWYQQTPGQGLQFLFEYFSETQRNKGNFPGRFSGRQFSNSRSEMNVSTLELGDSALYLCASSLATSGGATDTQYFGPGTRLTVL.

V gene TRBV6-5 combines with J gene TRBJ2-3, with 7 bases aligning to TRBD2. The CDR3 extends over 14 amino acids. Germline V gives CDR1 MNHEY, CDR2 SVGAGI. V lost 6 bases and J lost 5; bases outside the gene matches: 8. The CDR3: CASSIGGRLDTQYF. The CDR3 nucleotides read TGTGCCAGCAGCATCGGGGGGAGGCTAGATACGCAGTATTTT.

This clone was detected a few times. The chain employs TRBV27 and TRBJ1-4, with TRBD1 as a possible D gene (5 bases). Germline values: CDR1 MNHEY, CDR2 SMNVEV (reference sequence). This CDR3 comprises 15 residues. Trimming removed 6 bases at V and 3 bases at J, with 14 bases between. CDR3 region: CASRLRGRSNEKLFF. CDR3 nucleotide sequence: TGTGCCAGCAGGCTCCGGGGCCGCTCTAATGAAAAACTGTTTTTT.

This clone has a handful of counts. The chain recombines TRBV28 with TRBJ2-7; D could derive from TRBD1 or TRBD2 (5 bases each). The CDR3 contains 14 residues. V was cut by 7 bases and J by 5 bases, with 18 bases left in between. The germline gives CDR1 MDHEN, CDR2 SYDVKM. The CDR3 loop is CASTFNGAVDEQYF. Here the CDR3 DNA reads TGTGCCAGCACCTTCAACGGGGCTGTCGACGAGCAGTACTTC.

The rearrangement uses TRBV6-5 and TRBJ2-7; 8 bases are a match to TRBD1. This CDR3 is built from 15 residues. Germline trimming cut 9 bases from V and 1 base from J; bases unmatched to any gene: 11. Germline-derived CDR1 and CDR2 are MNHEY and SVGAGI. The CDR3 DNA follows: TGTGCCAGTGGGGTACGGGACAGGTTGTCCTACGAGCAGTACTTC. It translates to CASGVRDRLSYEQYF.

This clone occurred a few times. The CDR3 reads CASSLMDGNNEQFF. The CDR3 DNA follows: TGTGCCAGCAGCTTAATGGACGGCAACAATGAGCAGTTCTTC. The chain links TRBV7-2 to TRBJ2-1; D ambiguous. CDR3 length equals 14 residues. V was trimmed by 2 bases and J by 5 bases, leaving 10 bases between them. Germline CDR1 is SGHTA and CDR2 is FQGNSA.

The chain links TRBV9 to TRBJ2-1, with no clear D. Germline loops: CDR1 SGDLS, CDR2 YYNGEE. Between the trimmed V and J ends, which lost 0 bases and 9 bases, there was a span of 7 bases. CDR3 length: 12 residues. The CDR3 loop is CASSVGGSEQFF. CDR3 sequence (DNA): TGTGCCAGCAGCGTAGGGGGTAGTGAGCAGTTCTTC. Filled out from reference TRBV9 and TRBJ2-1, the complete variable domain reads DSGVTQTPKHLITATGQRVTLRCSPRSGDLSVYWYQQSLDQGLQFLIQYYNGEERAKGNILERFSAQQFPDLHSELNLSSLELGDSALYFCASSVGGSEQFFGPGTRLTVL.

The chain carries TRBV4-3 and TRBJ2-2; D gene uncertain. CDR1 LGHNA and CDR2 YSLEER come from the germline V gene. V lost 4 bases and J lost 0, with 12 bases in between. The CDR3 contains 16 residues. The CDR3 loop is CASSLVADANTGELFF. The CDR3 nucleotides read TGCGCCAGCAGCCTGGTGGCCGACGCGAACACCGGGGAGCTGTTTTTT.

The V gene is TRBV7-2, the J gene TRBJ1-2, with 7 bases aligning to TRBD1. Looked up from germline, CDR1 is SGHTA and CDR2 is FQGNSA. The CDR3 runs 17 residues. Trimming cost V 5 bases and J 6 bases; bases outside gene matches: 18. CDR3 residues: CASSTYSPPTGNDGYTF. CDR3 coding DNA: TGTGCCAGCAGCACTTATAGCCCGCCGACAGGGAATGATGGCTACACCTTC.

About this clone itself: The same CDR3 also results from other DNA sequences found in this sample. The chain has TRBV7-2 and TRBJ2-7; no definite D call. Per the germline V gene, CDR1 is SGHTA and CDR2 is FQGNSA. This CDR3 spans 14 amino acids. V lost 0 bases and J lost 1, with 7 bases in between. CDR3 amino acids: CASSLARGSYEQYF. CDR3 DNA: TGTGCCAGCAGCTTAGCGCGTGGGTCCTACGAGCAGTACTTC.

This clone has only a few counts. The chain is built from TRBV4-3 and TRBJ2-3; 9 positions agree with TRBD1. V lost 1 base, J lost 7 bases, and 9 bases stayed unmatched. CDR1 and CDR2 from the germline V gene are LGHNA and YSLEER. The CDR3 covers 16 residues. The CDR3 sequence is CASSQAITGGGYTQYF. The DNA for the CDR3 is TGCGCCAGCAGCCAAGCCATAACAGGGGGCGGATATACGCAGTATTTT.

This clone was counted a few times. The chain has TRBV28 and TRBJ2-7; 8 nucleotides agree with TRBD1. Germline loops: CDR1 MDHEN, CDR2 SYDVKM. The CDR3 is made up of 16 amino acids. Unmatched junction bases numbered 9, after V lost 5 bases and J lost 0 bases. The CDR3 reads CASSVTGTGPSYEQYF. The CDR3 DNA sequence: TGTGCCAGCAGTGTCACCGGGACAGGACCCTCCTACGAGCAGTACTTC.

This clone was picked up a small number of times. The chain couples TRBV5-1 to TRBJ1-2; 7 nucleotides line up with TRBD1. Germline V gene data show CDR1 as SGHRS and CDR2 as YFSETQ. The trim removed 0 bases at V and 4 bases at J, leaving 6 bases unmatched. This CDR3 contains 15 residues. The CDR3 is CASSLGQGGSYGYTF. The CDR3 region has the DNA TGCGCCAGCAGCTTGGGACAGGGAGGCTCCTATGGCTACACCTTC.

The table lists this clone with a few counts. This rearrangement joins TRBV14 to TRBJ1-1; D uncertain. Germline V CDR1 and CDR2: SGHDN, FVKESK. The V and J ends lost 1 base and 3 bases respectively, with 6 bases between them. The CDR3 covers 13 residues. The CDR3 spells CASSQVGDTEAFF. The CDR3 DNA follows: TGTGCCAGCAGCCAAGTGGGTGACACTGAAGCTTTCTTT. The full variable domain, its missing parts supplied by reference TRBV14 and TRBJ1-1, is EAGVTQFPSHSVIEKGQTVTLRCDPISGHDNLYWYRRVMGKEIKFLLHFVKESKQDESGMPNNRFLAERTGGTYSTLKVQPAELEDSGVYFCASSQVGDTEAFFGQGTRLTVV.

The rearrangement uses TRBV9 and TRBJ2-5; perhaps TRBD2 as D (6 bases). V lost 4 bases and J lost 4, with 14 bases in between. Germline V gene lookup returns CDR1 SGDLS and CDR2 YYNGEE. This CDR3 comprises 14 residues. This CDR3 is CASSLGTSRETQYF. CDR3 nucleotides: TGTGCCAGCAGCCTTGGAACTAGCCGAGAGACCCAGTACTTC.

This chain links TRBV4-3 with TRBJ2-3, with 10 bases lining up with TRBD2. The CDR3 is 16 residues long. Trimming took 2 bases from V and 3 from J; bases not matched to a gene: 5. CDR1 is LGHNA, CDR2 YSLEER, per germline. CDR3 region: CASSQHSGGRTDTQYF. The CDR3 nucleotides read TGCGCCAGCAGCCAACATAGCGGGGGGAGGACAGATACGCAGTATTTT.

The chain couples TRBV4-3 to TRBJ2-5, with TRBD2 matching over 7 bases. The CDR3 spans 15 residues. V lost 5 bases, J lost 2 bases, and 8 bases stayed unmatched. Germline V CDR1 and CDR2: LGHNA, YSLEER. The CDR3 DNA reads as TGCGCCAGCAGCAAGGGAGGGTCATTACAAGAGACCCAGTACTTC. Residues: CASSKGGSLQETQYF.

This clone occurred a few times. The chain joins TRBV7-2 to TRBJ1-5; 10 nucleotides match TRBD1. Germline loops: CDR1 SGHTA, CDR2 FQGNSA. The ends lost 4 bases at V and 5 bases at J; junction bases unmatched: 11. The CDR3 covers 17 residues. The CDR3 loop reads CASSSRGPGTGDQPQHF. CDR3 nucleotides: TGTGCCAGCAGCTCAAGGGGCCCCGGGACAGGGGATCAGCCCCAGCATTTT.

This clone has just a few counts. This chain joins TRBV27 and TRBJ2-6; D gene unclear. Germline V gene sequence: CDR1 MNHEY, CDR2 SMNVEV (reference sequence). This CDR3 has 16 amino acids. V dropped 5 bases and J dropped 2 bases, with 13 bases sitting between them. In nucleotides, the CDR3 is TGTGCCAGCAGTCCTGGACGGTTGACTGGGGCCAACGTCCTGACTTTC. As protein: CASSPGRLTGANVLTF. Combining the CDR3 with reference TRBV27 and TRBJ2-6 gives the whole variable domain EAQVTQNPRYLITVTGKKLTVTCSQNMNHEYMSWYRQDPGLGLRQIYYSMNVEVTDKGDVPEGYKVSRKEKRNFPLILESPSPNQTSLYFCASSPGRLTGANVLTFGAGSRLTVL.

The rearrangement joins TRBV6-5 to TRBJ1-1, with TRBD1 as a possible D gene (5 bases). Between the trimmed V and J ends, which lost 6 bases and 1 base, there was a span of 9 bases. Germline loops: CDR1 MNHEY, CDR2 SVGAGI. The CDR3 contains 13 residues. The CDR3, as DNA: TGTGCCAGCAGGGGGGTGACGAACACTGAAGCTTTCTTT. Its protein is CASRGVTNTEAFF.

The rearrangement uses TRBV2 and TRBJ2-1, with 10 bases aligning to TRBD1. CDR3 length: 14 residues. CDR1 and CDR2 (germline): SNHLY, FYNNEI. V lost 6 bases, J lost 8 bases, and 7 bases stayed unmatched. The CDR3 region has the DNA TGTGCCAGCAGACTGGGACAGGGGTCCGATGAGCAGTTCTTC. This gives the protein CASRLGQGSDEQFF. Filled out from reference TRBV2 and TRBJ2-1, the complete variable domain reads EPEVTQTPSHQVTQMGQEVILRCVPISNHLYFYWYRQILGQKVEFLVSFYNNEISEKSEIFDDQFSVERPDGSNFTLKIRSTKLEDSAMYFCASRLGQGSDEQFFGPGTRLTVL.

The CDR3 nucleotides are TGTGCCAGCAGTGATATCCGGCATGAAGCTTTCTTT. It is translated as CASSDIRHEAFF. This chain connects TRBV25-1 to TRBJ1-1; D not resolved. Germline CDR1 is MGHDK and CDR2 is SYGVNS. This CDR3 contains 12 residues. V shed 3 bases and J shed 7 bases, with 9 bases lying between them.

This clone was seen only a few times. This chain uses TRBV6-5 with TRBJ2-7, with no clear D. Trimming shortened V by 5 bases and J by 5 bases, and 10 bases separated the two germline ends. Germline lookup yields CDR1 MNHEY and CDR2 SVGAGI. The CDR3 runs 12 residues. The DNA of the CDR3 is TGTGCCAGCAGTAACCCTCTAGACGAGCAGTACTTC. This translates into CASSNPLDEQYF.

The rearrangement links TRBV7-3 to TRBJ2-1; the D call may be TRBD1 or TRBD2 (5 bases each). Trimming took off 3 bases at V and 5 bases at J, with 11 bases between the two ends. The CDR3 consists of 14 residues. The V gene's germline CDR1 is SGHTA and CDR2 FQGTGA. The CDR3 region is CASSLNQGHNEQFF. The DNA for the CDR3 is TGTGCCAGCAGCTTGAATCAGGGACACAATGAGCAGTTCTTC.

The J gene is TRBJ2-2, the V gene TRBV4-2; 9 nucleotides agree with TRBD2. The CDR3 contains 15 residues. CDR1 LGHNA and CDR2 YNFKEQ come from the germline V gene. The J segment lost 5 bases and the V segment lost 1 base, leaving 2 bases of the junction unmatched. CDR3 bases: TGTGCCAGCAGCCAAGGACTAGCGGTGACCGGGGAGCTGTTTTTT. This gives the protein CASSQGLAVTGELFF.

This clone was seen a few times. A read error may explain this, as a much larger clone is one base away. CDR3 in DNA: TGTGCCAGCAGGGTCTCTGGGGCCAACGTCCTGACTTTC. Protein product: CASRVSGANVLTF. The rearrangement uses TRBV27 and TRBJ2-6, with D unresolved. CDR3 length: 13 residues. V lost 6 bases, J lost 0 bases, and 3 bases lay in between. The germline V gene has CDR1 MNHEY and CDR2 SMNVEV (reference sequence).

This clone has a handful of counts. J is TRBJ1-3 and V is TRBV5-6; D unresolved. With 4 bases removed from V and 0 bases from J, the gap between germline ends came to 14 bases. The CDR3 spans 16 residues. The germline CDR1 and CDR2 sequences are SGHDT and YYEEEE. The DNA for the CDR3 is TGTGCCAGCAGCCGAATTTCACCGGACTCTGGAAACACCATATATTTT. This sequence encodes CASSRISPDSGNTIYF.

This sequence joins TRBV9 and TRBJ2-3; D not resolved. Per the germline V gene, CDR1 is SGDLS and CDR2 is YYNGEE. CDR3 size: 13 residues. The V end lost 3 bases, the J end lost 5 bases, and 10 bases lay between the germline ends. CDR3 in amino acids: CASSDYAGDTQYF. The CDR3 DNA sequence: TGTGCCAGCAGCGACTACGCTGGAGATACGCAGTATTTT. Complete variable domain (other parts from reference TRBV9 and TRBJ2-3): DSGVTQTPKHLITATGQRVTLRCSPRSGDLSVYWYQQSLDQGLQFLIQYYNGEERAKGNILERFSAQQFPDLHSELNLSSLELGDSALYFCASSDYAGDTQYFGPGTRLTVL.

The CDR3 spells CASSGSGNTIYF. The CDR3, as DNA: TGTGCCAGCAGCGGCTCTGGAAACACCATATATTTT. The chain employs TRBV4-2 and TRBJ1-3; D uncertain. Trimming removed 5 bases at V and 0 bases at J, with 2 bases between. The CDR3 is made up of 12 amino acids. The germline V gene encodes CDR1 LGHNA and CDR2 YNFKEQ.